This T cell receptor (beta chain) was profiled in a study of human CD8 memory T cell subsets. General study points: Stem-like memory T cells and precursor exhausted T cells both came out with similarly high diversity, but effector memory cells did not. Estimates computed with Chao1 suggested greater diversity in stem-like memory T cells than in precursor exhausted T cells.

Extraction drew RNA from duplicate vials of around 140,000 sorted CD8+ T cells for each subset. A note on this clonotype: The antigen is undetermined.

Libraries of TCR beta chains were produced by 5' RACE (UMI-labeled). TCRdb re-called the 5' RACE reads, yielding one record per CDR3 amino acid sequence without DNA. The listing records roughly 5,600 distinct CDR3 sequences. CDR3 length equals 16 residues. Germline values: CDR1 SGHAT, CDR2 FQNNGV. This sequence was found in a human donor in good health. J is TRBJ2-5 and V is TRBV11-2; checking the TCRdb D call of TRBD1 is not possible without DNA. Sequencing was carried out using CD8+ effector memory T cells (TEM) sorted from PBMCs. Subset reported: effector memory CD8 T cells, CCR7- CD45RO+ CD95+. CDR3 region: CASSRTPVGYQETQYF.